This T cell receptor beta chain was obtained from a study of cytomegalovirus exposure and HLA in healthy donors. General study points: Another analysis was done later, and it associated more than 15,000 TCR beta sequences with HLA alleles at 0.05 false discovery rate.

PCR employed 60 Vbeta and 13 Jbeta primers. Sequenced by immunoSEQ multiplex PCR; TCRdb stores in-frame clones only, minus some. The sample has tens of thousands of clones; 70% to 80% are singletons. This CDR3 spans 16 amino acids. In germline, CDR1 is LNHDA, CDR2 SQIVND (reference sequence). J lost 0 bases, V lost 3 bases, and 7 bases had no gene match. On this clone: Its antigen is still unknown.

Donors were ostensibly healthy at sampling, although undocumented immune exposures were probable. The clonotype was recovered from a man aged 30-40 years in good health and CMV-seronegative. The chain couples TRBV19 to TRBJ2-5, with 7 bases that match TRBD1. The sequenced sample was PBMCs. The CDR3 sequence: CASSIWGTGDQETQYF. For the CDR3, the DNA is TGTGCCAGTAGTATTTGGGGAACAGGGGACCAAGAGACCCAGTACTTC.